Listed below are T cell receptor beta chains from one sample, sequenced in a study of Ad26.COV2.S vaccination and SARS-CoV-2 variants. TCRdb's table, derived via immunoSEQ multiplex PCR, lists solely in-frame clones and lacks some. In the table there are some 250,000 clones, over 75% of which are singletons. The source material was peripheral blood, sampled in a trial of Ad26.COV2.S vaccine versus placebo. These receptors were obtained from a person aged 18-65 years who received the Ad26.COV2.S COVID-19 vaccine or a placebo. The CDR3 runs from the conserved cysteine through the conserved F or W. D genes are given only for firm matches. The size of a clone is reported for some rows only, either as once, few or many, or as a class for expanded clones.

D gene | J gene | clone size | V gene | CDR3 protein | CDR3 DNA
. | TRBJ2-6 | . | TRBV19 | CASIGWRSDSGANVLTF | TGTGCCAGTATTGGGTGGAGATCGGACTCTGGGGCCAACGTCCTGACTTTC
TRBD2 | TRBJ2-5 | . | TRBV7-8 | CASSLRLAGGRETQYF | TGTGCCAGCAGCCTCCGACTAGCGGGGGGCCGTGAGACCCAGTACTTC
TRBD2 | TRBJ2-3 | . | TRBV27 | CASPWGGRSDTQYF | TGTGCCAGCCCTTGGGGCGGGAGATCAGATACGCAGTATTTT
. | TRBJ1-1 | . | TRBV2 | CASSETLGQGRMNTEAFF | TGTGCCAGCAGTGAAACCCTCGGTCAGGGAAGAATGAACACTGAAGCTTTCTTT
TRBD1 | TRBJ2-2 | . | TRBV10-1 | CASSANRGGTGELFF | TGCGCCAGCAGTGCGAACAGGGGTGGAACCGGGGAGCTGTTTTTT
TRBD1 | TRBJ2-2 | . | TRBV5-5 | CASSLDRGRSGELFF | TGTGCCAGCAGCTTGGACAGGGGGCGAAGCGGGGAGCTGTTTTTT
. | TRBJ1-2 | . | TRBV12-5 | CASGTGNNKGYTF | TGTGCTAGTGGCACAGGGAATAATAAGGGCTACACCTTC
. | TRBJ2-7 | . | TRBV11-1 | CASSLAQTWLGEQYF | TGTGCCAGCAGCTTAGCGCAGACATGGCTGGGCGAGCAGTACTTC
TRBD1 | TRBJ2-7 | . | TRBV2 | CASSEQGGSEQYF | TGTGCCAGCAGTGAACAAGGGGGCTCCGAGCAGTACTTC
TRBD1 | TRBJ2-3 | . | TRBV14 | CASSPGQGTDTQYF | TGTGCCAGCAGCCCAGGACAGGGAACAGATACGCAGTATTTT
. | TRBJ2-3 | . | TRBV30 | CACQEDYRDTQYF | TGTGCCTGTCAGGAGGACTATCGGGATACGCAGTATTTT
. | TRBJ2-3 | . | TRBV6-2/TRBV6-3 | CASSYSGVTDTQYF | TGTGCCAGCAGTTACTCCGGGGTAACAGATACGCAGTATTTT
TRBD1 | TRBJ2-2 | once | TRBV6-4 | CASSEGTGHNTGELFF | TGTGCCAGCAGTGAGGGGACAGGCCATAACACCGGGGAGCTGTTTTTT
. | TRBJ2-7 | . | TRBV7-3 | CASSPRLEVAGRTYEQYF | TGTGCCAGCAGCCCCCGACTGGAGGTGGCGGGGAGAACCTACGAGCAGTACTTC
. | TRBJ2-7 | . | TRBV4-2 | CASSQEGGGDPYEQYF | TGTGCCAGCAGCCAAGAAGGAGGAGGGGACCCCTACGAGCAGTACTTC
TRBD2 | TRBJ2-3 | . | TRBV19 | CASSIRGSLTDTQYF | TGTGCCAGTAGTATACGCGGGAGTCTCACAGATACGCAGTATTTT
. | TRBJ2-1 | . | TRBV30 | CAGGRNEQFF | TGTGCCGGGGGGAGGAATGAGCAGTTCTTC
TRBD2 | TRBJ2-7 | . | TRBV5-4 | CASSPGTSGRIGEQYF | TGTGCCAGCAGCCCAGGGACTAGCGGGAGGATAGGCGAGCAGTACTTC
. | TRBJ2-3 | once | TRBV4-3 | CASSQEIGDTQYF | TGCGCCAGCAGCCAAGAAATAGGAGATACGCAGTATTTT
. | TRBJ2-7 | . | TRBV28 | CASRVRTTPYEQYF | TGTGCCAGCAGGGTGAGGACGACTCCCTACGAGCAGTACTTC
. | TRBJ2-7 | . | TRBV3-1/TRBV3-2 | CASSQGGFPYEQYF | TGTGCCAGCAGCCAAGGCGGGTTCCCCTACGAGCAGTACTTC
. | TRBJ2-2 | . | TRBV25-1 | CASSAPAAGELFF | TGTGCCAGCAGTGCCCCCGCCGCCGGGGAGCTGTTTTTT
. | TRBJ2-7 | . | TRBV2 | CASSDWGTPVNEQYF | TGTGCCAGCAGTGATTGGGGGACCCCCGTCAACGAGCAGTACTTC
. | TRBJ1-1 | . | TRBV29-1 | CSVDPGHKNTEAFF | TGCAGCGTTGACCCGGGACACAAGAACACTGAAGCTTTCTTT
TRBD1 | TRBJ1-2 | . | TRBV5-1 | CASSLQGSERLGGYTF | TGCGCCAGCAGCTTACAGGGGTCGGAACGGCTGGGTGGCTACACCTTC
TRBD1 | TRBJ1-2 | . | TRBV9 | CASSVTGGSIFNYGYTF | TGTGCCAGCAGCGTGACAGGGGGCTCCATATTTAACTATGGCTACACCTTC
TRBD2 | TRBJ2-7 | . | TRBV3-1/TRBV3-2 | CASSPGGNSYEQYF | TGTGCCAGCAGCCCGGGGGGGAACTCCTACGAGCAGTACTTC
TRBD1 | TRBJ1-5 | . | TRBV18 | CASSPGQHSNQPQHF | TGTGCCAGCTCACCGGGACAGCATAGCAATCAGCCCCAGCATTTT
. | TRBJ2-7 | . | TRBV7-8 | CASSYHPPTGSYEQYF | TGTGCCAGCAGTTACCATCCCCCAACAGGATCCTACGAGCAGTACTTC
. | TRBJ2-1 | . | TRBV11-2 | CASSLVATPYNEQFF | TGTGCCAGCAGCTTAGTCGCGACACCTTACAATGAGCAGTTCTTC
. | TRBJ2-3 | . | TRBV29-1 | CSVVPGADTQYF | TGCAGCGTGGTACCAGGGGCAGATACGCAGTATTTT
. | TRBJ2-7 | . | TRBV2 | CASRAYYEQYF | TGTGCCAGCAGGGCCTACTACGAGCAGTACTTC
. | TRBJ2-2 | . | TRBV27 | CASSFSTGELFF | TGTGCCAGCAGTTTCTCCACCGGGGAGCTGTTTTTT
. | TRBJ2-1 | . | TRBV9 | CASSPSGQQNGGQFF | TGTGCCAGCAGCCCCTCCGGGCAGCAGAATGGGGGGCAGTTCTTC
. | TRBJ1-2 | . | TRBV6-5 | CASSYSKGGATGGYTF | TGTGCCAGCAGTTACTCGAAGGGAGGGGCTACAGGTGGCTACACCTTC
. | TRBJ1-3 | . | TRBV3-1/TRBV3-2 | CASSHPSGNTIYF | TGTGCCAGCAGCCACCCATCTGGAAACACCATATATTTT
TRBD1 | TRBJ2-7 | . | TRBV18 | CASSPSGTGVGEQYF | TGTGCCAGCTCACCATCCGGGACAGGGGTTGGAGAGCAGTACTTC
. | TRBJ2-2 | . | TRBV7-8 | CASSPARGAGTGELFF | TGTGCCAGCAGCCCGGCCCGGGGGGCGGGCACCGGGGAGCTGTTTTTT
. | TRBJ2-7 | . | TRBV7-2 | CASSYLDRRGYEQYF | TGTGCCAGCAGCTATCTGGACAGGAGGGGCTACGAGCAGTACTTC
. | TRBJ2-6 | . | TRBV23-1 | CASSQSVDLSGANVLTF | TGCGCCAGCAGTCAATCGGTGGATCTCTCTGGGGCCAACGTCCTGACTTTC
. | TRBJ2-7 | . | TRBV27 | CASSPAHSYEQYF | TGTGCCAGCAGTCCCGCTCACTCCTACGAGCAGTACTTC
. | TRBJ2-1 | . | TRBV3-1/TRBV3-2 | CASTLGDYNEQFF | TGTGCCAGCACCCTCGGGGACTACAATGAGCAGTTCTTC
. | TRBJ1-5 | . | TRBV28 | CASSSFPWKAPYSNQPQHF | TGTGCCAGCAGTTCCTTTCCCTGGAAGGCACCATATAGCAATCAGCCCCAGCATTTT
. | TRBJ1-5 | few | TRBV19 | CASSINGLSNQPQHF | TGTGCCAGTAGTATAAACGGCCTTAGCAATCAGCCCCAGCATTTT
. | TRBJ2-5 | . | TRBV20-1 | CSASLETQYF | TGCAGTGCTAGTTTAGAGACCCAGTACTTC
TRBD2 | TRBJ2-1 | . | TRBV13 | CASSSLWGRDNEQFF | TGTGCCAGCAGCTCCCTTTGGGGGAGGGACAATGAGCAGTTCTTC
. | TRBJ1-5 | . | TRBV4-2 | CASSQDAGGRQPQHF | TGTGCCAGCAGCCAAGACGCTGGGGGAAGGCAGCCCCAGCATTTT
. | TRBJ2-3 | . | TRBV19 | CASSMYSGPLDTQYF | TGTGCCAGTAGTATGTATTCGGGTCCCTTGGATACGCAGTATTTT
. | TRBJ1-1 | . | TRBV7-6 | CASSHHGGQVTEAFF | TGTGCCAGCAGCCATCATGGGGGCCAGGTCACTGAAGCTTTCTTT
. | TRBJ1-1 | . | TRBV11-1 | CASSLGQGSTEAFF | TGTGCCAGCAGCTTAGGTCAGGGTTCCACTGAAGCTTTCTTT
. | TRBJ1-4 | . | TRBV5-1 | CASSWGAANEKLFF | TGCGCCAGCAGCTGGGGGGCCGCTAATGAAAAACTGTTTTTT
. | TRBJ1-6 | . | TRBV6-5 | CASSYSTPPEVLHF | TGTGCCAGCAGTTACTCGACCCCCCCTGAGGTCCTCCACTTT
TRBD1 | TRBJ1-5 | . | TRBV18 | CASSPSGGEGNQPQHF | TGTGCCAGCTCACCATCAGGGGGCGAGGGCAATCAGCCCCAGCATTTT
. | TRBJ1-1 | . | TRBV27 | CASSLTPVMGDTEAFF | TGTGCCAGCAGTTTAACGCCAGTCATGGGGGACACTGAAGCTTTCTTT
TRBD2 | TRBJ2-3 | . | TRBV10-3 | CAISESTSRRDTQYF | TGTGCCATCAGTGAGTCGACTAGCCGGAGGGATACGCAGTATTTT
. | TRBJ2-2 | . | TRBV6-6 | CATGLGPNTGELFF | TGTGCCACGGGTTTGGGGCCAAACACCGGGGAGCTGTTTTTT
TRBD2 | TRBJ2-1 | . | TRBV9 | CASSGGTSGIGEQFF | TGTGCCAGCAGCGGCGGGACTAGCGGGATAGGAGAGCAGTTCTTC
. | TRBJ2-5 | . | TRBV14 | CASSQPGERTQYF | TGTGCCAGCAGCCAACCAGGCGAGAGGACCCAGTACTTC
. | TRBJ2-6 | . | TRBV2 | CASRLTRASGANVLTF | TGTGCCAGCAGGCTCACAAGGGCTTCTGGGGCCAACGTCCTGACTTTC